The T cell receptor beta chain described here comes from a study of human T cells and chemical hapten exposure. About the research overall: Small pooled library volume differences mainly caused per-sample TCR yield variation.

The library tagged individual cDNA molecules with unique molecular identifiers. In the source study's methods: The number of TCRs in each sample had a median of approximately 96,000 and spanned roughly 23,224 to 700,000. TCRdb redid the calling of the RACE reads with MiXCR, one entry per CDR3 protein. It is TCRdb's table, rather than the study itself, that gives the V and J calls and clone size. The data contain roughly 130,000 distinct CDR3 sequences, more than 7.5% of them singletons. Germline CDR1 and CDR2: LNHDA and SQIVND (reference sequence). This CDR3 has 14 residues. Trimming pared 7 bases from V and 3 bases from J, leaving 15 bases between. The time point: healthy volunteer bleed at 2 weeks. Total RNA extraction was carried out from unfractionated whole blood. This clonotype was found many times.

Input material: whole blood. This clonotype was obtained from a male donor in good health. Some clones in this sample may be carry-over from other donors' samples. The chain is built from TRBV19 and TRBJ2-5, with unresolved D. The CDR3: CASISRRAKETQYF. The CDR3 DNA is TGTGCCAGTATCTCCCGGAGAGCTAAAGAGACCCAGTACTTC.